The present entry profiles one T cell receptor beta chain with its context. No antigen is known for it. No base quality information exists; no much larger clone differs at one position. This sample stems from a study of cytomegalovirus exposure and HLA in healthy donors (dated by TCRdb to 2016 to 2017). Broadly, across the study: According to an earlier analysis of around 600 of the donors, about 190 million T cells yielded over 90 million unique TCR beta sequences and 276 Gb of sequence data. A later analysis re-examined previously published TCR beta repertoires from about 670 donors and added high-resolution HLA genotyping to investigate patterns of TCR occurrence. Roughly 300 gigabases of sequencing data and tens of millions of unique TCR sequences were included in an early release covering roughly 600 HLA-typed donors. The aim of the study was to test whether cataloging public T cell receptors could identify signatures of past pathogen exposure. Because of strong linkage in the cohort, five DR-DQ haplotypes were treated as single units for association and clustering. The study used immunosequencing to profile the T cell repertoires of approximately 650 subjects and linked those repertoires to cytomegalovirus serostatus. The number of typed donors differed by locus: about 629-640 for A, B, C, DRB1 and DQB1; roughly 510 for DQA1; approximately 610 for DPA1; and roughly 470 for DPB1. Donor age, sex, ethnicity and CMV serostatus were compiled alongside the repertoire data. On average, around 230,000 unique TCR beta nucleotide sequences were sequenced per donor among 398 genotyped donors of the cohort, with 15% to 20% of those sequences being non-productive. Of the roughly 410 genotyped donors, 70% to 90% were placed in the genetic ancestry cluster associated with self-reported Caucasian donors. Every discovery cohort repertoire had been produced on one sequencing platform. Rather than using new phenotypic data, the later analysis identified candidate immune exposures from TCR beta sequences and from how often those sequences occurred across donors. A later genetic analysis took genome-wide SNP genotypes for about three fifths of the 666 donors and used that subset as a discovery cohort. Both class I and class II loci were covered by HLA typing, at four-digit resolution. High-throughput TCR immunosequencing, statistical association of individual TCRs with disease status, and machine learning were combined to predict cytomegalovirus infection status. An earlier analysis of 450 to 750 of the donors used high-throughput TCR beta sequencing to judge whether each TCR beta V gene segment behaved as functional or pseudogenic. A separate validation cohort of over a hundred different subjects was used in addition to the approximately 670-subject first cohort. Overall study results and their limits: A few of the identified cytomegalovirus-associated TCR beta chains were confirmed in vitro to be specific for cytomegalovirus antigens. A group of highly shared sequence variants was considered likely to be a technical artifact of the sequencing pipeline. An association between a missense DCLRE1C variant and V-gene and J-gene trimming of TCR beta chains was found in a later genetic analysis and replicated in an independent cohort. The classifier was reported to diagnose cytomegalovirus status with high specificity and sensitivity in both the original and validation cohorts. A later analysis found that TCR association rates varied across HLA loci, with DRB1 alleles showing the most associated TCRs and HLA-C alleles the fewest. A later analysis found that HLA-associated TCR beta chains were more clonally expanded and had lower generation probabilities than equally common non-associated chains. The authors suggested that the approach could potentially be generalized to other disease states and immunological phenotypes. When HLA alleles, especially DR and DQ, strongly co-occurred, attributing TCR associations to individual alleles was difficult. Most TCR sequences were observed very rarely across donors, whereas some public TCRs were present in many individuals. Because some donors lacked HLA typing at each locus, the association tests relied only on the typed subset. Sequencing depth was assumed to be roughly uniform across donors in the presence/absence analyses, though that assumption may not hold. CMV serostatus was the only immune exposure information available for the cohort. Some IMGT-functional V segments, including TRBV6-2 and TRBV6-3, could not be told apart with the 87-base-pair reads, so those segments were excluded. A later analysis associated 17,000 or so TCR beta sequences with specific HLA alleles at a false discovery rate of 0.05. Linkage disequilibrium might explain the correlated functional status among segregating V segments, but an unknown experimental factor could not be ruled out. A further reported finding was that TCR beta sequences accurately predicted the HLA-A and HLA-B alleles for most subjects in the first cohort. The earlier analysis of approximately 540 of the donors excluded fewer than 20 rarely observed V segments, including chromosome 9 orphons, because counts were too low. According to a later analysis, parvovirus B19, influenza, CMV and Epstein-Barr virus appeared linked to several top co-occurrence clusters. An earlier analysis of 587 of the donors showed that most TCR beta V segments appeared in productive rearrangements either about 90% or about 30% of the time, which broadly matched IMGT annotations. The cohort was sequenced for TCR beta chains only, and without alpha or paired-chain data the features that could be detected were limited. A total of 164 TCR beta chains were listed by the study as associated with cytomegalovirus. Compared with the approximately 710-donor mean, donors in an Asian-associated ancestry cluster had fewer N-insertions in productive TCRs, according to a later genetic analysis. In a later analysis, most CMV-associated TCR beta chains were found to appear HLA-restricted, with HLA associations seemingly driven largely by CMV exposure.

The library was generated by the immunoSEQ multiplex PCR assay. For the multiplex PCR, a mixture combining 60 forward primers for TCR Vbeta segments and 13 reverse primers for TCR Jbeta segments was used. The CDR3 region of rearranged TCR beta genes was amplified from genomic DNA with a multiplex PCR assay. Amplified TCR beta libraries were sequenced as 87-base-pair reads on the Illumina HiSeq System. In the original analysis: Across the 500 to 700 repertoires, a later analysis counted roughly 84 million unique TCR beta chains, some 11 million of which were shared by at least two donors. To remove PCR and sequencing errors, raw reads were error-corrected and collapsed into unique sequences using a nearest-neighbor algorithm that merged closely related sequences. To assign V, D and J gene segments, CDR3 sequences were aligned to IMGT reference sequences. For a sequence to be retained, a match of at least six nucleotides was required to both a V gene segment and a J gene segment. A rearrangement counted as productive if the CDR3 had no stop codons and remained in frame with V and J, and every other rearrangement counted as non-productive. Following IMGT convention, CDR3 was defined as the stretch from the second conserved V-encoded cysteine up to the conserved J-encoded phenylalanine. Sequences without an unambiguous match to a single V gene segment were excluded from the earlier analysis of a few hundred of the donors. An earlier analysis of fewer than 750 of the donors called V segments functional above 56.7% productive rearrangements and segregating when the between-donor standard deviation exceeded 5%. A statistical classification framework was developed to diagnose cytomegalovirus status using the catalog of TCR beta chain sequences. In a later analysis, TCR nucleotide sequences were compared against IMGT/GENE-DB human TR gene sequences so that V and J genes could be assigned. The TCRdist pipeline was used in a later analysis to assign CDR3 sequences and most-parsimonious VDJ recombination scenarios. A later analysis defined each TCR beta chain by its CDR3 amino acid sequence plus V-gene family, and excluded reads lacking a unique V-gene family. In a later analysis, 450 to 600 highly shared, low-generation-probability nucleotide sequences were removed to address suspected cross-contamination and a sequencing artifact. In a later analysis, a clonal expansion index for each public chain was calculated from normalized within-repertoire ranks of inferred template counts. Generation probabilities in a later analysis came from a VDJ recombination model fitted to out-of-frame rearrangements, and those results were checked against IGoR. A later analysis scored TCR-TCR, TCR-HLA and TCR-CMV co-occurrence with hypergeometric tests, applying a repertoire-size bias correction to TCR pairs. False discovery rates were estimated in a later analysis by permuting HLA or CMV assignments 20 times. In a later analysis, co-occurring TCRs were grouped using DBSCAN, and TCRdist sequence similarity was added for clustering within HLA-allele-positive subsets. Co-occurrence clustering excluded repertoires with fewer than 30,000 or more than 120,000 public chains, plus five with anomalous nucleotide sharing. This is the immuneACCESS table as TCRdb keeps it, with only in-frame sequences that have V and J called. A part of the clones is gone; compared with another copy, unresolved V genes explain less than half, and the rest is unexplained. The V and J calls and clone size were taken over from that table, and D and trimming were inferred from the DNA. The sample table contains about 200,000 clones; only one count was recorded for 65% to 90% of them. More than 0.25% of the sample is held by the ten biggest clonotypes.

Counted from cysteine to phenylalanine, this CDR3 has 15 amino acids. The DNA shown is the 45-base CDR3, in frame from base 1. CDR1 and CDR2 are drawn from the germline V gene (reference sequence): LNHDA, SQIVND. The germline ends are 11 bases apart after V is trimmed by 2 bases and J by 3 bases. The cohort was made up of 650 to 700 healthy bone marrow donors. All cohort members were sampled while nominally healthy, although unrecorded immune exposures were likely present. The donor was CMV seronegative and belonged to the group of several hundred seronegative cohort members. A peripheral blood sample was provided by each donor, and peripheral blood mononuclear cells were used for TCR beta sequencing. Genomic DNA extraction from the blood cell samples was performed with the Qiagen DNeasy Blood Extraction Kit.

Recombination joined TRBV19 with TRBJ1-5; the D segment could be TRBD1, given 5 matching bases. This receptor was taken from a woman aged 25 to 39 in good health and CMV-seronegative. The sample was PBMCs. The DNA sequence is TGTGCCAGTAGTATACACAGGAGCCCCAATCAGCCCCAGCATTTT. It is translated as CASSIHRSPNQPQHF.